This T cell receptor (beta chain) comes out of a study of T-cell reconstitution after alpha-beta-depleted transplantation in children. This sample's TCRbeta library carried unique molecular identifier barcodes. A single record per CDR3 protein comes from TCRdb applying MiXCR to the PCR reads. The table records some 640,000 distinct CDR3 sequences, 16% of them present only once. This sequence was found in a human donor who donated a stem cell graft to a child with acute myeloid leukemia. Sequenced here: PBMCs from the stem cell graft donor, sampled from the stem cell graft.

For the CDR3, the DNA is TGTGCCAGCAGACGAGAGACAGGAAGCTCCTACAATGAGCAGTTCTTC. Translating gives CASRRETGSSYNEQFF. The chain employs TRBV7-9 and TRBJ2-1, with D perhaps TRBD1 (6 bases). Trimming removed 6 bases from V and 0 bases from J, with 15 bases in between. Germline V lookup: CDR1 SEHNR, CDR2 FQNEAQ (reference sequence). The CDR3 extends over 16 amino acids.